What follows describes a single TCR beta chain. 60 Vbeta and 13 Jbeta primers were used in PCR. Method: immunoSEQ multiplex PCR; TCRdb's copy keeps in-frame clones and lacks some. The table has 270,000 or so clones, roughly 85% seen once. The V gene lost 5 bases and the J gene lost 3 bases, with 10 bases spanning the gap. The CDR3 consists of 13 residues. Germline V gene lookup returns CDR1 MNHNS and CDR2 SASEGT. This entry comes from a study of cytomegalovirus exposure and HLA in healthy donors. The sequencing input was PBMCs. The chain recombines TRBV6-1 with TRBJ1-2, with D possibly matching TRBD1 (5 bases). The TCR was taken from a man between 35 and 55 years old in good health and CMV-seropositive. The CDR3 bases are TGTGCCAGCAGTATCAGGGCGGACTATGGCTACACCTTC. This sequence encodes CASSIRADYGYTF.